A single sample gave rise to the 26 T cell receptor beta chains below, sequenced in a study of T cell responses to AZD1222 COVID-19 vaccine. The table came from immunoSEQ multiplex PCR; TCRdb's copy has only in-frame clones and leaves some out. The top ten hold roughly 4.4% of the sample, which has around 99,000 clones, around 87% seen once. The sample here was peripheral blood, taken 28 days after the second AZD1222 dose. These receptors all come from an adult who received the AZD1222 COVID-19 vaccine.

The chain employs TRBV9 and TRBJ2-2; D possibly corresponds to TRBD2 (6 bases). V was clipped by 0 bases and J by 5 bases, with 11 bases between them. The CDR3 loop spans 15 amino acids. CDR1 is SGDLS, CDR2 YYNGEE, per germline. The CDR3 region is CASSVGSGVTGELFF. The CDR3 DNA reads TGTGCCAGCAGCGTAGGCTCGGGAGTTACCGGGGAGCTGTTTTTT.

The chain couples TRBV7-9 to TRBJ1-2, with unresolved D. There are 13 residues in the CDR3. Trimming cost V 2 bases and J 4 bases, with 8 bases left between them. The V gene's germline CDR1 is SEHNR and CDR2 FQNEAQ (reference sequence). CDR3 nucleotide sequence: TGTGCCAGCAGCTTACCACAGATCTATGGCTACACCTTC. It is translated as CASSLPQIYGYTF.

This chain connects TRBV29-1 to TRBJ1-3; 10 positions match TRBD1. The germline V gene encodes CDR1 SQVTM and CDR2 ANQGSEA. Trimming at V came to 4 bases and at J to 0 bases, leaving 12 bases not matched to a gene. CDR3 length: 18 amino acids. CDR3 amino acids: CSVGDRGSTTFSGNTIYF. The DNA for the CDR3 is TGCAGCGTTGGGGACAGGGGTTCCACAACCTTCTCTGGAAACACCATATATTTT.

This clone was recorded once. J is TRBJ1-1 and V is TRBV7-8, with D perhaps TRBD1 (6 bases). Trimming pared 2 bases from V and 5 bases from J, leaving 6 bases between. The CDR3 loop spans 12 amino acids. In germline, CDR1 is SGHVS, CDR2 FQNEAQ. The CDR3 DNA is TGTGCCAGCAGCTTAACAGGGACTGAAGCTTTCTTT. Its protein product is CASSLTGTEAFF.

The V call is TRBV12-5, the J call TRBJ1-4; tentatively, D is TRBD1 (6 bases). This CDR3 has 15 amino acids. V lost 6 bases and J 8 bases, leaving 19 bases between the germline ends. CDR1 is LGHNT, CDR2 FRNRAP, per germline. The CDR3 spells CASGPREGQREKLFF. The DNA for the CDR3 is TGTGCTAGTGGCCCCCGAGAAGGACAGCGGGAAAAACTGTTTTTT.

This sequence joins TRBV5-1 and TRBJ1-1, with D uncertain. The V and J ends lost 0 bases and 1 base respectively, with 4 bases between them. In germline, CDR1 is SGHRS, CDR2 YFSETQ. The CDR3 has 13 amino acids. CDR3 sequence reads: CASSLEWNTEAFF. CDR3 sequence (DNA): TGCGCCAGCAGCTTGGAATGGAACACTGAAGCTTTCTTT.

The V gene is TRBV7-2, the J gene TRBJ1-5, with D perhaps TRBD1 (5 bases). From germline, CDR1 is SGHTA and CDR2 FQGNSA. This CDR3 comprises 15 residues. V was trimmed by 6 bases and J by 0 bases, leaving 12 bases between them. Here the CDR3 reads CASRPPGVSNQPQHF. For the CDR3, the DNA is TGTGCCAGCAGGCCACCGGGGGTTAGCAATCAGCCCCAGCATTTT. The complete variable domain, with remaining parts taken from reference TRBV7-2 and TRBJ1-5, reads GAGVSQSPSNKVTEKGKDVELRCDPISGHTALYWYRQSLGQGLEFLIYFQGNSAPDKSGLPSDRFSAERTGGSVSTLTIQRTQQEDSAVYLCASRPPGVSNQPQHFGDGTRLSIL.

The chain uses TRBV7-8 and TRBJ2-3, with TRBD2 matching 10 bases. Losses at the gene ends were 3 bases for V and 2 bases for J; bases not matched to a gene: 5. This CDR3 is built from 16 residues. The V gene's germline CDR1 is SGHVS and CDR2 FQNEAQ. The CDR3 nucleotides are TGTGCCAGCAGCTTCATTAGCGGGAGGTTCACAGATACGCAGTATTTT. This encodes CASSFISGRFTDTQYF. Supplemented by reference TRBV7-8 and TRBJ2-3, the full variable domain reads GAGVSQSPRYKVAKRGQDVALRCDPISGHVSLFWYQQALGQGPEFLTYFQNEAQLDKSGLPSDRFFAERPEGSVSTLKIQRTQQEDSAVYLCASSFISGRFTDTQYFGPGTRLTVL.

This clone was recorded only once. CDR3 nucleotide sequence: TGTGCCAGCAGCCCCGGGACTACCTCCTACGAGCAGTACTTC. It is translated as CASSPGTTSYEQYF. The chain has TRBV11-1 and TRBJ2-7; 7 bases align to TRBD2. CDR3 length equals 14 residues. The V segment lost 5 bases and the J segment 0 bases; nucleotides outside the gene matches: 4. CDR1 is SGHAT and CDR2 is FQDESV in the germline V gene (reference sequence).

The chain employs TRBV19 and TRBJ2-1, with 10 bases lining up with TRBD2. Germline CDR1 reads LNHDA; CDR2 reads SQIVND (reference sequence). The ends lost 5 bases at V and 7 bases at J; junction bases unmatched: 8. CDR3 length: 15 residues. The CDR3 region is CASSPMASGGNEQFF. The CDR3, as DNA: TGTGCCAGTAGTCCCATGGCTAGCGGGGGTAATGAGCAGTTCTTC.

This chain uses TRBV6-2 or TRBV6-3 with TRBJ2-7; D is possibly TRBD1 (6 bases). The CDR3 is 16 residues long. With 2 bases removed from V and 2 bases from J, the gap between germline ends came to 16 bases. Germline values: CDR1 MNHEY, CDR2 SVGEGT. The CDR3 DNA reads TGTGCCAGCAGTTACCCTATAGGGGGAGCTACCTACGAGCAGTACTTC. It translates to CASSYPIGGATYEQYF.

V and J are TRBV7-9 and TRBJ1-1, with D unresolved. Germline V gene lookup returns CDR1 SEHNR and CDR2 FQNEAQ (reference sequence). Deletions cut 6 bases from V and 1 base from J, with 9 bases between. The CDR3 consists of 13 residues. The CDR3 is CASRRAQNTEAFF. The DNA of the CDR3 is TGTGCCAGCAGACGGGCCCAGAACACTGAAGCTTTCTTT.

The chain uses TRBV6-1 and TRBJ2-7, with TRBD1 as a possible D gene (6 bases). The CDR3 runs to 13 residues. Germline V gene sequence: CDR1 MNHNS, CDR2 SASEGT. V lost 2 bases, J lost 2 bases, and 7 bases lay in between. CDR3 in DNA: TGTGCCAGCAGTGAAACAGGGCCCTACGAGCAGTACTTC. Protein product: CASSETGPYEQYF.

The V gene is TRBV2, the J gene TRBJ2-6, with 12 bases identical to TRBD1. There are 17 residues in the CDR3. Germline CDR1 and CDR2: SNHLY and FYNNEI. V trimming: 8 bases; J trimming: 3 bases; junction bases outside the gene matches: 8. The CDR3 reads CASRSGQGAIGANVLTF. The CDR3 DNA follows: TGTGCCAGCCGGTCGGGACAGGGGGCTATTGGGGCCAACGTCCTGACTTTC.

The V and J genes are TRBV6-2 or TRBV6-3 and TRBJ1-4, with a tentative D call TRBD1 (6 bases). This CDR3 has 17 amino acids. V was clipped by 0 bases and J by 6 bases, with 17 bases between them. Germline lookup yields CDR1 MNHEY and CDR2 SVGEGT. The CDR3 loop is CASSYSRNRVRDEKLFF. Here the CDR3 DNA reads TGTGCCAGCAGTTACTCAAGAAACAGGGTGAGGGATGAAAAACTGTTTTTT.

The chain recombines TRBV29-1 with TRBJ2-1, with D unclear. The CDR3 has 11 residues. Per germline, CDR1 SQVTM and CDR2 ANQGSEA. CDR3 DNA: TGCAGGACCATGACCGGGAATGAGCAGTTCTTC. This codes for CRTMTGNEQFF.

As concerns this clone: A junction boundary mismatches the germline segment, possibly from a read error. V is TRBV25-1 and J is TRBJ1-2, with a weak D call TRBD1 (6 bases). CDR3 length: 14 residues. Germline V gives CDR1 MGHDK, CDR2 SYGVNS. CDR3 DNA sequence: TGTGCGAGCAATGAAGCAGGGGAAAACTATGGCTACACCTTC. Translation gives CASNEAGENYGYTF.

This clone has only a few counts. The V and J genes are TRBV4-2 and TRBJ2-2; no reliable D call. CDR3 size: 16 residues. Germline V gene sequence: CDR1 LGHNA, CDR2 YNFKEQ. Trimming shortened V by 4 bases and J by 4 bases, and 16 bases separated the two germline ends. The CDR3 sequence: CASSLIGPLITGELFF. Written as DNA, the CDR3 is TGTGCCAGCAGCCTCATCGGGCCGCTAATCACCGGGGAGCTGTTTTTT.

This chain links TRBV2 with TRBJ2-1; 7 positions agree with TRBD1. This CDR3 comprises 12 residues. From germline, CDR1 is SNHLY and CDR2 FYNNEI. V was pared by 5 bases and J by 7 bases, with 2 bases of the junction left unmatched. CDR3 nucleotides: TGTGCCAGCAGTTTGACAGGGAATGAGCAGTTCTTC. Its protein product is CASSLTGNEQFF. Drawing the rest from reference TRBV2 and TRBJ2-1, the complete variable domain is EPEVTQTPSHQVTQMGQEVILRCVPISNHLYFYWYRQILGQKVEFLVSFYNNEISEKSEIFDDQFSVERPDGSNFTLKIRSTKLEDSAMYFCASSLTGNEQFFGPGTRLTVL.

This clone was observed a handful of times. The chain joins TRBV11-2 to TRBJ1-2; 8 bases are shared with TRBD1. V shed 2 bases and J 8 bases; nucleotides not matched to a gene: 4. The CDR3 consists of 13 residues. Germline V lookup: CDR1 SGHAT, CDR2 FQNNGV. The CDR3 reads CASSLSGQVGYTF. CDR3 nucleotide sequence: TGTGCCAGCAGCTTATCGGGACAGGTCGGCTACACCTTC.

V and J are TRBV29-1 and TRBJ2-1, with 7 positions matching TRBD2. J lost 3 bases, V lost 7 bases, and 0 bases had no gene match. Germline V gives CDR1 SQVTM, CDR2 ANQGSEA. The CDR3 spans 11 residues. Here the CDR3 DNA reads TGCAGCGGGGGGGGCTACAATGAGCAGTTCTTC. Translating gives CSGGGYNEQFF.

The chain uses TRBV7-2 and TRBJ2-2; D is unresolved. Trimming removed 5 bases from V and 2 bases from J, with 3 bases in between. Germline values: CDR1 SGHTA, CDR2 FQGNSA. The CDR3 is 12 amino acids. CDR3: CASSLNTGELFF. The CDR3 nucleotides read TGTGCCAGCAGCCTTAACACCGGGGAGCTGTTTTTT.

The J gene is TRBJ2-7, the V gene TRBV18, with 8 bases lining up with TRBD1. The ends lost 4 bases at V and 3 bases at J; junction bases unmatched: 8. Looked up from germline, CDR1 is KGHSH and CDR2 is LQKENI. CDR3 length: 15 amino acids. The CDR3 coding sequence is TGTGCCAGCTCACGCAGGACAGGGACGGTCTACGAGCAGTACTTC. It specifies CASSRRTGTVYEQYF. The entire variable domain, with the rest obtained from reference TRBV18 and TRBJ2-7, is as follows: NAGVMQNPRHLVRRRGQEARLRCSPMKGHSHVYWYRQLPEEGLKFMVYLQKENIIDESGMPKERFSAEFPKEGPSILRIQQVVRGDSAAYFCASSRRTGTVYEQYFGPGTRLTVT.

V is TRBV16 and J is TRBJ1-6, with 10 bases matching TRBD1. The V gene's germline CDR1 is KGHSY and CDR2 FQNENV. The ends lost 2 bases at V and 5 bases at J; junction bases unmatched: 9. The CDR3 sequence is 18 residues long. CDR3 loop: CASSQRLGTGANNSPLHF. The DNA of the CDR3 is TGTGCCAGCAGCCAAAGACTCGGGACAGGGGCTAATAATTCACCCCTCCACTTT.

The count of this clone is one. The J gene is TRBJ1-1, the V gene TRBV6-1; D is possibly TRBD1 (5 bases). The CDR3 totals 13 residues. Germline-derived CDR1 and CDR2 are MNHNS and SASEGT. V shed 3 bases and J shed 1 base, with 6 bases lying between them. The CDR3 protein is CASSDGTNTEAFF. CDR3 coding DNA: TGTGCCAGCAGTGATGGGACGAACACTGAAGCTTTCTTT.

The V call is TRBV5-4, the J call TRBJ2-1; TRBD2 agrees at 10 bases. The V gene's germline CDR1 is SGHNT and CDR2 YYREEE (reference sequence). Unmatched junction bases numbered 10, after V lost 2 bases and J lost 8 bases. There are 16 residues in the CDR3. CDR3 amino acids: CASSFDSGGAMDEQFF. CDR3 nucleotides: TGTGCCAGCAGCTTCGACAGCGGGGGGGCCATGGATGAGCAGTTCTTC.